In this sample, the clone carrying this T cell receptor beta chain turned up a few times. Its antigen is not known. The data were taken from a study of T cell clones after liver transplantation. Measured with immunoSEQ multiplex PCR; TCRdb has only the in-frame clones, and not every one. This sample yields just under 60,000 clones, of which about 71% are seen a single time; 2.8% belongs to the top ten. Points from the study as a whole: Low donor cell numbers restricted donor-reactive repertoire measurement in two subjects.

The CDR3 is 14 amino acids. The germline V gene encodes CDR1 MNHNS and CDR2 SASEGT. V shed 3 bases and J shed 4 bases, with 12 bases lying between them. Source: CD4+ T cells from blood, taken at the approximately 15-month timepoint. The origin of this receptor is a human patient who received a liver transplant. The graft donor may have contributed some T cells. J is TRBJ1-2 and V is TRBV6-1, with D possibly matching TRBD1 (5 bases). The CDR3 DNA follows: TGTGCCAGCAGTGAGGTGCGACAGAGCTATGGCTACACCTTC. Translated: CASSEVRQSYGYTF.